Each of the 20 T cell receptor beta chains below was sequenced from the same sample in a study of glioma-infiltrating T cells after dendritic cell vaccination. Measured with immunoSEQ multiplex PCR; TCRdb has only the in-frame clones, and not every one. The table lists 50,000 to 80,000 clones, around 86% of them singletons, with approximately 8.5% in the top ten. The starting material was blood, obtained before dendritic cell vaccination. These receptors were taken from a human donor with glioblastoma.

The CDR3 loop reads CASSYLGLENSPLHF. Written as DNA, the CDR3 is TGTGCCAGCAGTTACCTGGGACTGGAGAATTCACCCCTCCACTTT. The chain combines TRBV6-5 with TRBJ1-6; TRBD1 is a possible D gene (5 bases). V lost 2 bases and J 7 bases, leaving 12 bases between the germline ends. From germline, CDR1 is MNHEY and CDR2 SVGAGI. This CDR3 is built from 15 residues.

The rearrangement joins TRBV28 to TRBJ2-1, with D perhaps matching TRBD2 (7 bases). The CDR3 runs to 14 residues. Germline values: CDR1 MDHEN, CDR2 SYDVKM. V was trimmed by 10 bases and J by 6 bases, leaving 19 bases between them. This CDR3 reads CATLLGGASNEQFF. CDR3 nucleotides: TGTGCCACCCTATTAGGGGGGGCCTCCAATGAGCAGTTCTTC. The whole variable domain, filled in from reference TRBV28 and TRBJ2-1, reads DVKVTQSSRYLVKRTGEKVFLECVQDMDHENMFWYRQDPGLGLRLIYFSYDVKMKEKGDIPEGYSVSREKKERFSLILESASTNQTSMYLCATLLGGASNEQFFGPGTRLTVL.

The chain is built from TRBV4-1 and TRBJ2-7; D might be TRBD1 (5 bases). Germline CDR1 is MGHRA and CDR2 is YSYEKL. V shed 4 bases and J shed 4 bases, with 11 bases lying between them. The CDR3 is 13 residues long. CDR3 protein: CASSLTDRYEQYF. In nucleotides, the CDR3 is TGCGCCAGCAGCCTTACAGACAGATACGAGCAGTACTTC.

This chain joins TRBV6-6 and TRBJ2-3; TRBD2 might be the D (5 bases). Trimming cost V 2 bases and J 2 bases, with 11 bases left between them. CDR3 length: 15 amino acids. Germline CDR1 is MNHNY and CDR2 is SVGAGI (reference sequence). CDR3 nucleotide sequence: TGTGCCAGCAGTTACGCCGGGGTTCCCACAGATACGCAGTATTTT. This codes for CASSYAGVPTDTQYF.

The CDR3 DNA sequence: TGTGCCATCACGGGACAGGGTATTAGCGATGAGCAGTTCTTC. Translation gives CAITGQGISDEQFF. This sequence joins TRBV10-3 and TRBJ2-1; 9 nucleotides line up with TRBD1. V trimming: 7 bases; J trimming: 8 bases; junction bases outside the gene matches: 9. The CDR3 loop spans 14 amino acids. Germline V CDR1 and CDR2: ENHRY, SYGVKD.

The table lists this clone with a count of one. This chain connects TRBV15 to TRBJ2-3; 8 bases map to TRBD1. The CDR3 is 14 residues long. V trimming: 8 bases; J trimming: 2 bases; junction bases outside the gene matches: 6. In germline, CDR1 is LNHNV, CDR2 YYDKDF (reference sequence). The CDR3 nucleotides are TGTGCCACCGGCGACAGGGGTTACACAGATACGCAGTATTTT. The encoded protein is CATGDRGYTDTQYF.

The V gene is TRBV6-1, the J gene TRBJ2-7, with 12 bases fitting TRBD2. The CDR3 sequence is 18 residues long. J gave up 3 bases and V 3 bases, and 12 bases lay outside the gene matches. Germline CDR1 is MNHNS and CDR2 is SASEGT. CDR3 sequence: CASSDPSGGALILYEQYF. CDR3 DNA: TGTGCCAGCAGTGACCCTAGCGGGGGGGCGTTAATACTCTACGAGCAGTACTTC.

This chain connects TRBV27 to TRBJ1-1; D is possibly TRBD1 (6 bases). This CDR3 spans 14 amino acids. Germline CDR1 is MNHEY and CDR2 is SMNVEV (reference sequence). Trimming left V 0 bases short and J 5 bases short, with 10 bases between. The CDR3 DNA is TGTGCCAGCAGTTTATCAGGGGGGGGGACTGAAGCTTTCTTT. Residues: CASSLSGGGTEAFF.

The V call is TRBV2, the J call TRBJ1-5, with 8 bases that match TRBD1. The CDR3 totals 15 residues. Germline V gene data show CDR1 as SNHLY and CDR2 as FYNNEI. After removal of 3 bases from V and 0 bases from J, the junction contained 1 base not matched to a gene. The CDR3 DNA reads TGTGCCAGCAGTGACAGGGGGCTTAGCAATCAGCCCCAGCATTTT. It encodes CASSDRGLSNQPQHF.

The chain uses TRBV11-1 and TRBJ2-3; D may be TRBD2 (5 bases). The V end was cut by 7 bases, the J end by 4 bases, with 6 bases between. This CDR3 has 11 residues. The germline CDR1 and CDR2 sequences are SGHAT and FQDESV (reference sequence). The DNA for the CDR3 is TGTGCCAGCACGGAGGCAGATACGCAGTATTTT. Encoded protein: CASTEADTQYF.

This sequence joins TRBV6-5 and TRBJ1-1, with D unresolved. The V end was cut by 7 bases, the J end by 1 base, with 10 bases between. The germline V gene has CDR1 MNHEY and CDR2 SVGAGI. The CDR3 has 13 residues. CDR3 sequence: CASTERKNTEAFF. DNA for the CDR3: TGTGCCAGCACGGAGAGGAAGAACACTGAAGCTTTCTTT.

V usage is TRBV7-2 and J usage is TRBJ1-2, with D maybe TRBD1 (5 bases). In germline, CDR1 is SGHTA, CDR2 FQGNSA. The CDR3 is made up of 15 amino acids. The V end lost 0 bases, the J end lost 6 bases, and 14 bases lay between the germline ends. DNA for the CDR3: TGTGCCAGCAGCTTAGCGTCACAGGCATCAAATGGCTACACCTTC. As protein: CASSLASQASNGYTF.

The CDR3 DNA reads TGCAGCGTTGGAAAAGGGGTGAACTATGGCTACACCTTC. Its protein is CSVGKGVNYGYTF. The chain is built from TRBV29-1 and TRBJ1-2; D might be TRBD1 (5 bases). The CDR3 is made up of 13 amino acids. CDR1 is SQVTM, CDR2 ANQGSEA, per germline. Trimming took 4 bases from V and 2 from J, leaving 11 bases between them.

The rearrangement uses TRBV7-2 and TRBJ2-2; tentative D call: TRBD2 (5 bases). The CDR3 loop spans 14 amino acids. CDR1 is SGHTA and CDR2 is FQGNSA in the germline V gene. V lost 4 bases to trimming and J lost 7 bases, with 13 bases between them. The CDR3 is CASSSRTGGGELFF. The CDR3 nucleotides read TGTGCCAGCAGCTCACGGACCGGAGGCGGGGAGCTGTTTTTT.

This sequence joins TRBV30 and TRBJ1-2; 8 positions match TRBD1. V lost 3 bases, J lost 7 bases, and 10 bases stayed unmatched. From germline, CDR1 is GTSNPN and CDR2 SVGIG (reference sequence). This CDR3 contains 14 residues. CDR3 residues: CAWRWGRGQRGYTF. DNA of the CDR3: TGTGCCTGGAGGTGGGGCAGGGGGCAGCGTGGCTACACCTTC.

This sequence joins TRBV4-1 and TRBJ1-4; the match to TRBD1 covers 7 bases. Germline loops: CDR1 MGHRA, CDR2 YSYEKL. Losses at the gene ends were 6 bases for V and 6 bases for J; bases not matched to a gene: 10. The CDR3 loop spans 15 amino acids. In DNA form, the CDR3 reads TGCGCCAGCAGGGACTACAGGGGCCCTTATGAAAAACTGTTTTTT. Translated, it gives CASRDYRGPYEKLFF.

This chain links TRBV4-1 with TRBJ2-1; 8 bases agree with TRBD2. Germline values: CDR1 MGHRA, CDR2 YSYEKL. There are 17 residues in the CDR3. The V and J ends lost 1 base and 4 bases, in that order; junction bases with no gene match: 9. The CDR3 loop is CASSQGRAGVQYNEQFF. CDR3 coding DNA: TGCGCCAGCAGCCAAGGACGAGCGGGGGTCCAATACAATGAGCAGTTCTTC.

J is TRBJ1-5 and V is TRBV19; D gene ambiguous. Trimming shortened V by 5 bases and J by 7 bases, and 12 bases separated the two germline ends. Germline CDR1 and CDR2: LNHDA and SQIVND (reference sequence). The length of the CDR3 is 13 residues. For the CDR3, the DNA is TGTGCCAGTAGTTCGGGGTATGGCCAGCCCCAGCATTTT. It yields the protein CASSSGYGQPQHF. The full variable domain, with the rest looked up from reference TRBV19 and TRBJ1-5, is DGGITQSPKYLFRKEGQNVTLSCEQNLNHDAMYWYRQDPGQGLRLIYYSQIVNDFQKGDIAEGYSVSREKKESFPLTVTSAQKNPTAFYLCASSSGYGQPQHFGDGTRLSIL.

This chain links TRBV5-1 with TRBJ1-4; 9 nucleotides agree with TRBD1. The CDR3 contains 16 residues. The V segment lost 4 bases and the J segment 7 bases; nucleotides outside the gene matches: 11. Looked up from germline, CDR1 is SGHRS and CDR2 is YFSETQ. CDR3 in amino acids: CASSEDVGQGTEKLFF. CDR3 nucleotides: TGCGCCAGCAGCGAAGATGTCGGACAGGGGACTGAAAAACTGTTTTTT. The full variable domain, rest sourced from reference TRBV5-1 and TRBJ1-4, is KAGVTQTPRYLIKTRGQQVTLSCSPISGHRSVSWYQQTPGQGLQFLFEYFSETQRNKGNFPGRFSGRQFSNSRSEMNVSTLELGDSALYLCASSEDVGQGTEKLFFGSGTQLSVL.

The genes are TRBV30 and TRBJ1-4, with 10 bases identical to TRBD1. J gave up 7 bases and V 2 bases, and 7 bases lay outside the gene matches. CDR1 and CDR2 from the germline V gene are GTSNPN and SVGIG (reference sequence). The CDR3 is 15 amino acids. Here the CDR3 reads CAWSRRTGGSEKLFF. The CDR3 region has the DNA TGTGCCTGGAGTCGCCGGACAGGGGGAAGTGAAAAACTGTTTTTT.